These 7 T cell receptor beta chains were all obtained from the same sample, sequenced in a study of T cells in localized non-small cell lung cancer (dated by TCRdb to 2018 to 2020). Libraries were made using the immunoSEQ multiplex PCR assay. Held by TCRdb, this immuneACCESS table contains in-frame sequences only and omits some clones. Under half of the omission traces to an unresolved V gene where checked; the cause of the rest is unknown. This sample holds about 12,000 clones; more than 70% were observed only once. The ten largest clones capture less than 25% of the sample. The sequences come from peripheral blood, collected before any cancer treatment. These receptor sequences come from a male donor at least 60 years old with stage I lung adenocarcinoma.

V usage is TRBV6-6 and J usage is TRBJ2-7; D might be TRBD2 (6 bases). V lost 9 bases and J lost 0, with 15 bases in between. Germline CDR1 MNHNY, CDR2 SVGAGI (reference sequence). The CDR3 length is 14 residues. In nucleotides, the CDR3 is TGTGCCAGTGCCGGGACTGGGAGCTCCTACGAGCAGTACTTC. Its protein is CASAGTGSSYEQYF.

The V gene is TRBV28, the J gene TRBJ2-1; D not certain. This CDR3 spans 13 amino acids. The germline gives CDR1 MDHEN, CDR2 SYDVKM. Trimming took off 7 bases at V and 7 bases at J, with 14 bases between the two ends. CDR3 bases: TGTGCCAGCACCCCTAACTTGGGGAATGAGCAGTTCTTC. Translation: CASTPNLGNEQFF. Filled out from reference TRBV28 and TRBJ2-1, the complete variable domain reads DVKVTQSSRYLVKRTGEKVFLECVQDMDHENMFWYRQDPGLGLRLIYFSYDVKMKEKGDIPEGYSVSREKKERFSLILESASTNQTSMYLCASTPNLGNEQFFGPGTRLTVL.

The J gene is TRBJ1-1, the V gene TRBV5-6; TRBD1 matches at 7 bases. CDR3 length: 13 amino acids. From germline, CDR1 is SGHDT and CDR2 YYEEEE. Germline trimming cut 9 bases from V and 0 bases from J; bases unmatched to any gene: 5. CDR3 residues: CATNRGMNTEAFF. The DNA for the CDR3 is TGTGCCACCAACAGGGGAATGAACACTGAAGCTTTCTTT.

The genes are TRBV7-3 and TRBJ1-4; D possibly corresponds to TRBD1 (5 bases). Trimming took 5 bases from V and 3 from J, leaving 13 bases between them. This CDR3 is 15 amino acids long. The germline V gene has CDR1 SGHTA and CDR2 FQGTGA. Here the CDR3 reads CASSLTGGANEKLFF. The CDR3 DNA reads TGTGCCAGCAGCCTCACCGGGGGAGCTAATGAAAAACTGTTTTTT.

The DNA of the CDR3 is TGTGCCAGCAGTGATGGCGCCTTTGGACAGTCCTACTACGAGCAGTACTTC. Translation gives CASSDGAFGQSYYEQYF. V and J are TRBV2 and TRBJ2-7, with D perhaps TRBD1 (6 bases). The germline gives CDR1 SNHLY, CDR2 FYNNEI. Trimming removed 3 bases at V and 3 bases at J, with 21 bases between. There are 17 residues in the CDR3.

V gene TRBV27 combines with J gene TRBJ2-1; 10 positions match TRBD1. CDR3 length equals 16 residues. Germline CDR1 and CDR2: MNHEY and SMNVEV (reference sequence). V shed 5 bases, J shed 7 bases, and the junction held 11 bases outside the gene matches. CDR3 protein: CASSGRQGAPSNEQFF. CDR3 sequence (DNA): TGTGCCAGCAGTGGCCGACAGGGGGCGCCCTCAAATGAGCAGTTCTTC.

The chain couples TRBV6-5 to TRBJ2-5; weak D call: TRBD1 (6 bases). Trimming took off 6 bases at V and 6 bases at J, with 14 bases between the two ends. This CDR3 contains 13 residues. Germline V gene data show CDR1 as MNHEY and CDR2 as SVGAGI. The CDR3 sequence is CASSRTGTQTQYF. The DNA of the CDR3 is TGTGCCAGCAGCCGTACAGGGACCCAGACCCAGTACTTC.